This T cell receptor beta chain was sequenced for a study of blood T cell repertoires in COVID-19. The germline gives CDR1 LNHDA, CDR2 SQIVND (reference sequence). V was pared by 4 bases and J by 1 base, with 10 bases between. CDR3 length: 14 residues. Clones were sequenced by immunoSEQ multiplex PCR, and TCRdb holds only the in-frame ones, with some missing. The profile shows some 350,000 clones, around nine tenths of them singletons. The V gene is TRBV19, the J gene TRBJ1-1; unclear D gene. The clonotype originates from a human donor in a cohort sampled during active COVID-19. The sample comprised peripheral blood. This CDR3 reads CASSTLPRNTEAFF. The CDR3 nucleotides are TGTGCCAGTAGTACCCTACCAAGGAACACTGAAGCTTTCTTT.